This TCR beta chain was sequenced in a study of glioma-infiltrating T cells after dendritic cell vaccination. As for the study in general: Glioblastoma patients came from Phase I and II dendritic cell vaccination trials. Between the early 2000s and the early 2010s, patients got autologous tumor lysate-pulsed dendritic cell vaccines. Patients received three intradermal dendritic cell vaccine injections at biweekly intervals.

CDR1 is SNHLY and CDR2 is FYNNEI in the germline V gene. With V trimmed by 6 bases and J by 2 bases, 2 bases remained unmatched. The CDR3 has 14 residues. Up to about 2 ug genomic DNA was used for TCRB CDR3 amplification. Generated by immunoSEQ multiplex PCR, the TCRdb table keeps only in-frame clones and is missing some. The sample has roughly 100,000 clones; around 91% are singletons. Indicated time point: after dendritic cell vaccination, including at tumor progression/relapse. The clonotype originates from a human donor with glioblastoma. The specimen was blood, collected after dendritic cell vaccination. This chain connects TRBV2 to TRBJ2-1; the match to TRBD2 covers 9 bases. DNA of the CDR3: TGTGCCAGCAGAGCTAGCGGGACCTACAATGAGCAGTTCTTC. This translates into CASRASGTYNEQFF.